This T cell receptor (beta chain) stems from a study of early T cells in non-severe SARS-CoV-2 infection. Broader study findings: Matches to VDJdb favored anti-spike CD8 responses and missed private and CD4 specificities.

About this clonotype itself: Its antigen remains unidentified.

Germline trimming cut 7 bases from V and 0 bases from J; bases unmatched to any gene: 6. This CDR3 region has 15 residues. Germline CDR1 is MNHEY and CDR2 is SVGEGT. Separate cDNA molecules each had unique molecular identifiers attached to them. TCRdb reprocessed the 5' RACE reads with MiXCR, giving one entry per CDR3 protein. The sample contains about 76,000 distinct CDR3 sequences, about 11% of which appear only once. V usage is TRBV6-2 or TRBV6-3 and J usage is TRBJ1-5; 7 nucleotides match TRBD1. This TCR was sampled from an adult who was a healthcare worker with PCR-confirmed SARS-CoV-2 infection or an uninfected control (not recorded which). The sequencing sample was made of whole blood. The CDR3 DNA reads as TGTGCCAGCACCGACAGGGAAAATAGCAATCAGCCCCAGCATTTT. Amino acids: CASTDRENSNQPQHF.